These 4 T cell receptor beta chains were all obtained from the same sample, sequenced in a study of T cell responses to AZD1222 COVID-19 vaccine. The data were produced by immunoSEQ multiplex PCR, yet TCRdb's version contains in-frame clones alone and is incomplete. The sample includes some 64,000 clones, over 80% of them seen just once. The source material was peripheral blood, sampled 28 days after the second dose of the MenACWY control vaccine. These receptors were obtained from an adult who received the MenACWY meningococcal vaccine as a control.

This chain joins TRBV11-2 and TRBJ2-2; D ambiguous. Germline CDR1 reads SGHAT; CDR2 reads FQNNGV. Trimming took off 3 bases at V and 1 base at J, with 12 bases between the two ends. The CDR3 contains 16 residues. The CDR3 loop is CASSFFDLGNTGELFF. The CDR3 DNA sequence: TGTGCCAGCAGCTTCTTCGATCTGGGGAACACCGGGGAGCTGTTTTTT.

V usage is TRBV3-1 (or the pseudogene TRBV3-2) and J usage is TRBJ1-4, with unresolved D. V gave up 1 base and J gave up 13 bases, with 13 bases separating them. Germline-derived CDR1 and CDR2 are LGHDT and YNNKEL (reference sequence). This CDR3 spans 13 amino acids. The CDR3 loop is CASSQAQTLRLFF. CDR3 DNA sequence: TGTGCCAGCAGCCAAGCGCAGACTTTGAGACTGTTTTTT.

V is TRBV11-2 and J is TRBJ1-2, with D unclear. Germline V lookup: CDR1 SGHAT, CDR2 FQNNGV. CDR3 length: 15 residues. Trimming took 4 bases from V and 6 from J, leaving 18 bases between them. CDR3 sequence (DNA): TGTGCCAGCAGCTCCGTCAAGGGTAGGGAGAATGGCTACACCTTC. Its protein product is CASSSVKGRENGYTF.

V and J are TRBV19 and TRBJ2-6; D is ambiguous. This CDR3 has 16 residues. Germline CDR1 LNHDA, CDR2 SQIVND (reference sequence). V was clipped by 3 bases and J by 0 bases, with 9 bases between them. CDR3 in DNA: TGTGCCAGTAGTATCGGTAGGTTCTCTGGGGCCAACGTCCTGACTTTC. It codes for CASSIGRFSGANVLTF.